This passage covers 6 T cell receptor beta chains from one sample sequenced in a study of shared clonotypes between healthy human individuals. Profiling relied on immunoSEQ multiplex PCR, and the TCRdb table lists in-frame clones only, not all of them. The table lists some 1,100,000 clones, around 78% of them singletons. Sequencing was carried out using memory CD4+ T cells from PBMCs. Stated subset: CD45RA-negative fraction. The origin of the receptors is a man younger than 35 in good health. Some clones in this sample may be carry-over from other donors' samples.

The CDR3 DNA is TGTGCCAGCAGCTTGATGGGCCTCATAGCCAAAAACATTCAGTACTTC. As protein: CASSLMGLIAKNIQYF. This rearrangement joins TRBV5-6 to TRBJ2-4, with D unresolved. Germline V CDR1 and CDR2: SGHDT, YYEEEE. The CDR3 has 16 amino acids. The V gene lost 1 base and the J gene lost 0 bases, with 11 bases spanning the gap.

The chain uses TRBV11-2 and TRBJ1-2, with D uncertain. CDR3 length equals 16 residues. Trimming shortened V by 1 base and J by 3 bases, and 15 bases separated the two germline ends. The germline CDR1 and CDR2 sequences are SGHAT and FQNNGV. The CDR3 bases are TGTGCCAGCAGCTTAGGATCAGGTTATGGTCACTATGGCTACACCTTC. As protein: CASSLGSGYGHYGYTF.

Here the CDR3 reads CASSNSGEQYF. The CDR3 region has the DNA TGTGCCAGCAGCAATAGCGGCGAGCAGTACTTC. The gene calls are TRBV7-2 and TRBJ2-7, with D possibly TRBD2 on 6 matching bases. This CDR3 has 11 residues. Trimming stripped 5 bases from V and 6 bases from J, with 8 bases between. CDR1 and CDR2 from the germline V gene are SGHTA and FQGNSA.

The rearrangement uses TRBV5-1 and TRBJ1-1, with D tentatively TRBD1 (5 bases). V shed 0 bases and J shed 1 base, with 10 bases lying between them. CDR3 length: 15 residues. Looked up from germline, CDR1 is SGHRS and CDR2 is YFSETQ. This chain's CDR3 is CASSLVSGGNTEAFF. For the CDR3, the DNA is TGCGCCAGCAGCTTGGTTAGCGGGGGGAACACTGAAGCTTTCTTT.

The chain links TRBV5-4 to TRBJ1-4; TRBD1 matches at 9 bases. Germline values: CDR1 SGHNT, CDR2 YYREEE (reference sequence). The J segment lost 8 bases and the V segment lost 4 bases, leaving 6 bases of the junction unmatched. The CDR3 has 14 residues. CDR3: CASSSRQGDEKLFF. In nucleotides, the CDR3 is TGTGCCAGCAGCAGTAGACAGGGGGACGAAAAACTGTTTTTT.

In its sample, this clone was seen once. V and J are TRBV28 and TRBJ1-2; D ambiguous. The CDR3 covers 14 residues. With 6 bases removed from V and 3 bases from J, the gap between germline ends came to 14 bases. Per germline, CDR1 MDHEN and CDR2 SYDVKM. CDR3: CASSSGGADYGYTF. In DNA, the CDR3 is TGTGCCAGCAGCTCGGGTGGTGCTGACTATGGCTACACCTTC.